The 18 T cell receptor beta chains below come from one sample, sequenced in a study of blood T cell repertoires in COVID-19. TCRdb keeps only in-frame clones here, not all; method: immunoSEQ multiplex PCR. There are about 250,000 clones in the sample; around 83% occur only once, and roughly 9.8% lies in the top ten. Sequenced material: peripheral blood. These receptors were taken from an elderly man with acute or convalescent COVID-19.

The rearrangement uses TRBV11-2 and TRBJ2-3; 10 bases are a match to TRBD2. The germline gives CDR1 SGHAT, CDR2 FQNNGV. Trimming cost V 3 bases and J 0 bases; bases outside gene matches: 3. The CDR3 runs to 16 residues. CDR3 sequence: CASSFKLAGSTDTQYF. As DNA, the CDR3 is TGTGCCAGCAGCTTCAAACTAGCGGGAAGCACAGATACGCAGTATTTT. Filled out from reference TRBV11-2 and TRBJ2-3, the complete variable domain reads EAGVAQSPRYKIIEKRQSVAFWCNPISGHATLYWYQQILGQGPKLLIQFQNNGVVDDSQLPKDRFSAERLKGVDSTLKIQPAKLEDSAVYLCASSFKLAGSTDTQYFGPGTRLTVL.

The chain is built from TRBV18 and TRBJ2-3; 7 nucleotides match TRBD2. V lost 3 bases to trimming and J lost 4 bases; unmatched junction nucleotides: 13. Germline loops: CDR1 KGHSH, CDR2 LQKENI. The CDR3 is made up of 17 amino acids. Here the CDR3 DNA reads TGTGCCAGCTCACCCACGGGGAGACTAGCTATCGCAGATACGCAGTATTTT. Translation: CASSPTGRLAIADTQYF.

This clone was counted only a few times. The chain has TRBV11-2 and TRBJ1-2, with 8 positions matching TRBD1. Germline CDR1 reads SGHAT; CDR2 reads FQNNGV. After removal of 4 bases from V and 6 bases from J, the junction contained 16 bases not matched to a gene. The CDR3 spans 17 residues. The CDR3 DNA is TGTGCCAGCAGCTCCCTCCGACGGACCTCCAGGGGGCATGGCTACACCTTC. Its translation is CASSSLRRTSRGHGYTF.

This chain connects TRBV30 to TRBJ1-2; 8 nucleotides align to TRBD1. The CDR3 has 15 residues. V dropped 3 bases and J dropped 1; count of bases not matched to a gene: 7. Germline assignment: CDR1 GTSNPN and CDR2 SVGIG (reference sequence). This chain's CDR3 is CAWSATGALNYGYTF. The DNA for the CDR3 is TGTGCCTGGAGCGCGACAGGGGCCCTTAACTATGGCTACACCTTC.

CDR3 loop: CASSPTGERSTEAFF. The CDR3 DNA sequence: TGTGCCAGCAGCCCCACAGGGGAGAGGTCCACTGAAGCTTTCTTT. The chain is built from TRBV28 and TRBJ1-1; 7 nucleotides agree with TRBD1. The CDR3 has 15 amino acids. Germline loops: CDR1 MDHEN, CDR2 SYDVKM. V shed 6 bases and J 4 bases; nucleotides not matched to a gene: 11.

The gene calls are TRBV2 and TRBJ2-7; TRBD1 aligns across 7 bases. V lost 7 bases to trimming and J lost 0 bases; unmatched junction nucleotides: 6. The length of the CDR3 is 14 residues. Germline V gives CDR1 SNHLY, CDR2 FYNNEI. CDR3 sequence (DNA): TGTGCCAGCAACTTTGGGGACAGCTCCTACGAGCAGTACTTC. Translation: CASNFGDSSYEQYF. Using reference TRBV2 and TRBJ2-7 for the parts outside the CDR3, the full variable domain is EPEVTQTPSHQVTQMGQEVILRCVPISNHLYFYWYRQILGQKVEFLVSFYNNEISEKSEIFDDQFSVERPDGSNFTLKIRSTKLEDSAMYFCASNFGDSSYEQYFGPGTRLTVT.

This clone appeared a single time. The gene calls are TRBV5-1 and TRBJ2-7; the match to TRBD1 covers 7 bases. CDR3 length: 15 residues. Germline V gene lookup returns CDR1 SGHRS and CDR2 YFSETQ. Losses at the gene ends were 2 bases for V and 3 bases for J; bases not matched to a gene: 8. CDR3 sequence reads: CASSLGTGQNYEQYF. The CDR3, as DNA: TGCGCCAGCAGCTTAGGAACGGGACAGAACTACGAGCAGTACTTC.

This chain uses TRBV12-3 or TRBV12-4 with TRBJ1-5; D is uncertain. V lost 3 bases, J lost 7 bases, and 7 bases lay in between. The CDR3 spans 12 residues. DNA for the CDR3: TGTGCCAGCAGTTTTATCCCGCAGCCCCAGCATTTT. This translates into CASSFIPQPQHF.

The rearrangement links TRBV5-6 to TRBJ2-5, with 7 positions matching TRBD2. CDR3 length: 16 amino acids. CDR1 is SGHDT and CDR2 is YYEEEE in the germline V gene. The trim removed 4 bases at V and 5 bases at J, leaving 14 bases unmatched. The CDR3 nucleotides are TGTGCCAGCAGCCCCGGCGGGAGAGGAGGTGTCGAGACCCAGTACTTC. This sequence encodes CASSPGGRGGVETQYF. Drawing the rest from reference TRBV5-6 and TRBJ2-5, the complete variable domain is DAGVTQSPTHLIKTRGQQVTLRCSPKSGHDTVSWYQQALGQGPQFIFQYYEEEERQRGNFPDRFSGHQFPNYSSELNVNALLLGDSALYLCASSPGGRGGVETQYFGPGTRLLVL.

This clone turned up a few times. The rearrangement joins TRBV5-4 to TRBJ1-2, with 11 bases aligning to TRBD1. After removal of 4 bases from V and 4 bases from J, the junction contained 9 bases not matched to a gene. The germline V gene encodes CDR1 SGHNT and CDR2 YYREEE (reference sequence). This CDR3 is built from 16 residues. CDR3 in amino acids: CASSPGTGGGIYGYTF. CDR3 bases: TGTGCCAGCAGCCCGGGGACAGGGGGTGGTATCTATGGCTACACCTTC.

The CDR3 region is CASRQWTPRGDRGNTIYF. For the CDR3, the DNA is TGTGCCAGCAGGCAATGGACACCTCGAGGGGACAGGGGAAACACCATATATTTT. This chain joins TRBV7-9 and TRBJ1-3; 8 nucleotides line up with TRBD1. Germline V gives CDR1 SEHNR, CDR2 FQNEAQ (reference sequence). Germline trimming cut 6 bases from V and 4 bases from J; bases unmatched to any gene: 17. This CDR3 is built from 18 residues.

This chain connects TRBV7-8 to TRBJ2-6; TRBD1 might be the D (6 bases). Germline V gives CDR1 SGHVS, CDR2 FQNEAQ. The CDR3 is made up of 17 amino acids. V lost 5 bases, J lost 0 bases, and 14 bases lay in between. CDR3 residues: CASSREAGVSGANVLTF. The CDR3 DNA follows: TGTGCCAGCAGCAGAGAGGCAGGGGTCTCTGGGGCCAACGTCCTGACTTTC.

This sequence joins TRBV3-1 (or the pseudogene TRBV3-2) and TRBJ1-4; unclear D gene. This CDR3 has 14 residues. Germline V gene sequence: CDR1 LGHDT, CDR2 YNNKEL (reference sequence). The V and J ends lost 7 bases and 8 bases respectively, with 17 bases between them. The CDR3 reads CASTPAGLGEKLFF. The CDR3 nucleotides read TGTGCCAGCACCCCCGCGGGGTTGGGGGAAAAACTGTTTTTT.

This rearrangement joins TRBV6-2 or TRBV6-3 to TRBJ2-7, with 12 bases fitting TRBD2. The ends lost 5 bases at V and 4 bases at J; junction bases unmatched: 12. CDR1 and CDR2 (germline): MNHEY, SVGEGT. CDR3 length equals 17 residues. In DNA form, the CDR3 reads TGTGCCAGCAGTGGACTAGCGGGACGCACCCTCCAATACGAGCAGTACTTC. It is translated as CASSGLAGRTLQYEQYF.

This chain uses TRBV7-9 with TRBJ2-7; D may be TRBD2 (6 bases). V dropped 5 bases and J dropped 8 bases, with 16 bases sitting between them. In germline, CDR1 is SEHNR, CDR2 FQNEAQ (reference sequence). The CDR3 covers 13 residues. CDR3: CASSPEPEGQQYF. Here the CDR3 DNA reads TGTGCCAGCAGCCCCGAGCCGGAGGGCCAGCAGTACTTC.

This chain links TRBV12-3 or TRBV12-4 with TRBJ1-1, with 8 bases lining up with TRBD1. The trim removed 6 bases at V and 6 bases at J, leaving 6 bases unmatched. The CDR3 is 13 residues long. CDR3 loop: CASRPGGSAEAFF. The CDR3, as DNA: TGTGCCAGCAGACCAGGGGGCAGTGCTGAAGCTTTCTTT.

V usage is TRBV4-2 and J usage is TRBJ1-1; D gene uncertain. The CDR3 contains 14 residues. Germline CDR1 LGHNA, CDR2 YNFKEQ. Trimming removed 0 bases from V and 1 base from J, with 6 bases in between. Written as DNA, the CDR3 is TGTGCCAGCAGCCAAGATTGGCAGAACACTGAAGCTTTCTTT. Its protein product is CASSQDWQNTEAFF.

CDR3 loop: CASSPFLQVNSYEQYF. The DNA for the CDR3 is TGTGCCAGCAGCCCCTTCTTACAGGTGAATTCCTACGAGCAGTACTTC. The chain joins TRBV3-1 (or the pseudogene TRBV3-2) to TRBJ2-7; D is perhaps TRBD1 (5 bases). V gave up 4 bases and J gave up 1 base, with 17 bases separating them. From germline, CDR1 is LGHDT and CDR2 YNNKEL (reference sequence). The length of the CDR3 is 16 residues.